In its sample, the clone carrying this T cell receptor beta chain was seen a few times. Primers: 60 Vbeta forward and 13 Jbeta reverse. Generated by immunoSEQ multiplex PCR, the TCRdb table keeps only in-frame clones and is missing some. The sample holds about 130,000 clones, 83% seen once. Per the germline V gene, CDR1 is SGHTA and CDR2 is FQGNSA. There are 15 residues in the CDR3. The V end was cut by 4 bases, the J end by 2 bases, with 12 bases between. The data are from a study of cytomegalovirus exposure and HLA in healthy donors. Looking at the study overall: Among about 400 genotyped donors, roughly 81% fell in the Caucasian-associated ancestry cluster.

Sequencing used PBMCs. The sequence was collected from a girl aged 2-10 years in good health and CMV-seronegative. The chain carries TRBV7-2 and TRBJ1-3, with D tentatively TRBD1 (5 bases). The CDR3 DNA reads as TGTGCCAGCAGCTCGACGGCAGGGACTGGAAACACCATATATTTT. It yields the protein CASSSTAGTGNTIYF.